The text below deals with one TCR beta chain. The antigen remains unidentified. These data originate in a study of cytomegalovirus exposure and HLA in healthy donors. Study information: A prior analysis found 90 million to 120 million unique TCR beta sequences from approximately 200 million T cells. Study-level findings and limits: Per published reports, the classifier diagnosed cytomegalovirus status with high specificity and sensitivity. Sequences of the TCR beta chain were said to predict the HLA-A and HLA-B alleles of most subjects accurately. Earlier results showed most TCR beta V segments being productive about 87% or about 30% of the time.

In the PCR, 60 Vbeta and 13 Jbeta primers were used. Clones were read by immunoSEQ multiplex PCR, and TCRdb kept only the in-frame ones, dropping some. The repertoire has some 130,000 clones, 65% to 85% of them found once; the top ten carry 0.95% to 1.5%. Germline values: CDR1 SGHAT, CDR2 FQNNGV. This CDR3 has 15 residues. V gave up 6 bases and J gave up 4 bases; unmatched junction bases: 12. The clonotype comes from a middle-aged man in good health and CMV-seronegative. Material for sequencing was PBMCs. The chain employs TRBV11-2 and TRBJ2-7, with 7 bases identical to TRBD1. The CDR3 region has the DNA TGTGCCAGCAGTCCCGGACAGGCTTTACTTTACGAGCAGTACTTC. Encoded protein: CASSPGQALLYEQYF.